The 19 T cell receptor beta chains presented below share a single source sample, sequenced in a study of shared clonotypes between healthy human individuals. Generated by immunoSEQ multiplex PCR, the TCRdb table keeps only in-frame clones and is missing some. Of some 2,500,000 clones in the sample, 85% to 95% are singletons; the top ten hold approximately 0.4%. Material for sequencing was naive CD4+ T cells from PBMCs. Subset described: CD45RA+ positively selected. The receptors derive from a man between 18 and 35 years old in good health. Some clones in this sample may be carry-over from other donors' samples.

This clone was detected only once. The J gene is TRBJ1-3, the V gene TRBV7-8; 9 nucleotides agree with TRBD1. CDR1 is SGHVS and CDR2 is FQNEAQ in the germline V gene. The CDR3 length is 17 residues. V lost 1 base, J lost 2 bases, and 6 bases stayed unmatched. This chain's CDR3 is CASSLVFWDRAGNTIYF. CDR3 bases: TGTGCCAGCAGCTTAGTCTTCTGGGACAGGGCTGGAAACACCATATATTTT.

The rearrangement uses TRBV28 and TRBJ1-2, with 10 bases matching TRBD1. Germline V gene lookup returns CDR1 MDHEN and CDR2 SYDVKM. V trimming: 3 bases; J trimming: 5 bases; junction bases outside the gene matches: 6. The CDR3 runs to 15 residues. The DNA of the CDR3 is TGTGCCAGCAGTTTGATGGGACAGGGGCCTTATGGCTACACCTTC. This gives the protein CASSLMGQGPYGYTF.

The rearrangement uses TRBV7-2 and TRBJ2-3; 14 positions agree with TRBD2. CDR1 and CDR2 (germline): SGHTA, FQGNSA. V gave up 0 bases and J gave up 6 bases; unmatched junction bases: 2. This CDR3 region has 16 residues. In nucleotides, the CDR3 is TGTGCCAGCAGCTTAGCGGGGACTAGCGGGAGTGATACGCAGTATTTT. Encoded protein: CASSLAGTSGSDTQYF.

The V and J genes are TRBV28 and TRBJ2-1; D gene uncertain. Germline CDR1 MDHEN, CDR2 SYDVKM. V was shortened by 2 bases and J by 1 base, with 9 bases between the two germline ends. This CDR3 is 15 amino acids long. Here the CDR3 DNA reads TGTGCCAGCAGTTTAATTTTGTATTCCTACAATGAGCAGTTCTTC. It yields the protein CASSLILYSYNEQFF.

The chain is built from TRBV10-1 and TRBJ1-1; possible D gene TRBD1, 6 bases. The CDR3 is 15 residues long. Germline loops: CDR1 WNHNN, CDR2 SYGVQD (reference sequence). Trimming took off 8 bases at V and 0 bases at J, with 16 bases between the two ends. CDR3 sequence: CASPSRGAVNTEAFF. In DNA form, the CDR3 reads TGCGCCAGCCCTTCCCGGGGGGCCGTGAACACTGAAGCTTTCTTT.

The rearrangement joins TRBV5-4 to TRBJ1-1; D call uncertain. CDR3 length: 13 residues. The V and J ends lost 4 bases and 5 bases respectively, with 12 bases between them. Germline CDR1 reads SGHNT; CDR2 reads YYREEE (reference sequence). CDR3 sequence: CASSLSPGTEAFF. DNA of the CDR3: TGTGCCAGCAGCCTGTCCCCGGGGACTGAAGCTTTCTTT. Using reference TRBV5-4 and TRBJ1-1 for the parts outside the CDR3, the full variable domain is ETGVTQSPTHLIKTRGQQVTLRCSSQSGHNTVSWYQQALGQGPQFIFQYYREEENGRGNFPPRFSGLQFPNYSSELNVNALELDDSALYLCASSLSPGTEAFFGQGTRLTVV.

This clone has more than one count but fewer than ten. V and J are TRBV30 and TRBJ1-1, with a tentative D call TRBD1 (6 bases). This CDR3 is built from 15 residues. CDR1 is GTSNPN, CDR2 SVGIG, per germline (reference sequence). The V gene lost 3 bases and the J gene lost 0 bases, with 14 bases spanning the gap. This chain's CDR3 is CAWRAPGTLNTEAFF. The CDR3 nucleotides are TGTGCCTGGAGAGCCCCCGGGACACTGAACACTGAAGCTTTCTTT.

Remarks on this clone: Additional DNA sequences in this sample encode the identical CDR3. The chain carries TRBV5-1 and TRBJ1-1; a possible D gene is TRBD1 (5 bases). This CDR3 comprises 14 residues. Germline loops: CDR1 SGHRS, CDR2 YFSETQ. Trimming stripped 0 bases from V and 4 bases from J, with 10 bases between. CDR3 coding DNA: TGCGCCAGCAGCTTGGAGGGACGGGGCACTGAAGCTTTCTTT. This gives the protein CASSLEGRGTEAFF.

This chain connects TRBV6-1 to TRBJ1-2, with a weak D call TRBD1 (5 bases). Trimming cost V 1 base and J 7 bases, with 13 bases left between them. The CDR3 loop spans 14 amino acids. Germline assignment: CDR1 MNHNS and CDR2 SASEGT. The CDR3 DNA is TGTGCCAGCAGTGAAGAGGGACGGCGGTTTGGCTACACCTTC. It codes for CASSEEGRRFGYTF.

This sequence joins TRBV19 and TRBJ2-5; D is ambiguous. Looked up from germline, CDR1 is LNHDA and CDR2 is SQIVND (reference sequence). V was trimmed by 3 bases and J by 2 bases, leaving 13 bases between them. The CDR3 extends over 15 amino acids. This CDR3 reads CASSIRAMKQETQYF. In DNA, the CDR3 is TGTGCCAGTAGTATTAGGGCTATGAAACAAGAGACCCAGTACTTC.

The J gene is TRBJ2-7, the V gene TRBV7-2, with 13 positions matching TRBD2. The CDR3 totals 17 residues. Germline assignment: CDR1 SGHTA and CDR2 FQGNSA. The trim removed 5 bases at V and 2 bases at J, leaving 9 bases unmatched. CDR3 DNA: TGTGCCAGCAGCCATCGACTAGCGGGAGGACACACCTACGAGCAGTACTTC. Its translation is CASSHRLAGGHTYEQYF.

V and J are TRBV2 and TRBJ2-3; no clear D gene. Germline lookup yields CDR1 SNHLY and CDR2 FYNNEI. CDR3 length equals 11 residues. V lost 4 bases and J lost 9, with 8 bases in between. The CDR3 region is CASSVAGTQYF. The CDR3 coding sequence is TGTGCCAGCAGTGTGGCAGGCACGCAGTATTTT.

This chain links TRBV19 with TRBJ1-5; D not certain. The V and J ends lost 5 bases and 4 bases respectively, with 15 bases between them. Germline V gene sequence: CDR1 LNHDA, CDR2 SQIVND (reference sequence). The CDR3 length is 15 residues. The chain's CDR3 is CASSQARGKNQPQHF. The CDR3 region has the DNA TGTGCCAGTAGTCAAGCTCGCGGTAAAAATCAGCCCCAGCATTTT. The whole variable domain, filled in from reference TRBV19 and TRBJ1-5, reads DGGITQSPKYLFRKEGQNVTLSCEQNLNHDAMYWYRQDPGQGLRLIYYSQIVNDFQKGDIAEGYSVSREKKESFPLTVTSAQKNPTAFYLCASSQARGKNQPQHFGDGTRLSIL.

CDR3: CASSRYTSADEQFF. CDR3 bases: TGTGCCAGCAGCCGTTATACTAGCGCTGATGAGCAGTTCTTC. V is TRBV9 and J is TRBJ2-1, with TRBD2 identical over 7 bases. The CDR3 runs to 14 residues. Looked up from germline, CDR1 is SGDLS and CDR2 is YYNGEE. The trim removed 4 bases at V and 8 bases at J, leaving 9 bases unmatched. Full variable domain (remainder filled in from reference TRBV9 and TRBJ2-1): DSGVTQTPKHLITATGQRVTLRCSPRSGDLSVYWYQQSLDQGLQFLIQYYNGEERAKGNILERFSAQQFPDLHSELNLSSLELGDSALYFCASSRYTSADEQFFGPGTRLTVL.

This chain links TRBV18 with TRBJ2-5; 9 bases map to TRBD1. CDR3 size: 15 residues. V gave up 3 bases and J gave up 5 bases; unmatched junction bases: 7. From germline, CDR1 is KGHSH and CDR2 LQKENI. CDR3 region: CASSPRTGEQETQYF. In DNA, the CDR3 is TGTGCCAGCTCACCGCGGACAGGGGAGCAGGAGACCCAGTACTTC.

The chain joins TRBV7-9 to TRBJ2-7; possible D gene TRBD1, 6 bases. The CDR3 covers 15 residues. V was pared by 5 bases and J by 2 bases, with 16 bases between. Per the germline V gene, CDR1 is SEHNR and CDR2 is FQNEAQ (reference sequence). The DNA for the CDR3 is TGTGCCAGCAGCACCCGGACAGTAGAGACCTACGAGCAGTACTTC. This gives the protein CASSTRTVETYEQYF. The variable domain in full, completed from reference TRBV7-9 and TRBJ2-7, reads DTGVSQNPRHKITKRGQNVTFRCDPISEHNRLYWYRQTLGQGPEFLTYFQNEAQLEKSRLLSDRFSAERPKGSFSTLEIQRTEQGDSAMYLCASSTRTVETYEQYFGPGTRLTVT.

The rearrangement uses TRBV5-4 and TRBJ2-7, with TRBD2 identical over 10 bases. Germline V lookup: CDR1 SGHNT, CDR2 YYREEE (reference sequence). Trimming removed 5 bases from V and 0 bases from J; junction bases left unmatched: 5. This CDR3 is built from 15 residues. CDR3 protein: CASRSWTSGSYEQYF. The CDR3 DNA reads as TGTGCCAGCAGATCTTGGACTAGCGGCTCCTACGAGCAGTACTTC.

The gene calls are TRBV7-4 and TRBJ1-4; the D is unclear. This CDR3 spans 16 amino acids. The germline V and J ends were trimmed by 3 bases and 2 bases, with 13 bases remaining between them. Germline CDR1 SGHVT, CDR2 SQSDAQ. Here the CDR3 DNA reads TGTGCCAGCAGCTTTGGAGTCCGGGGTACTAATGAAAAACTGTTTTTT. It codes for CASSFGVRGTNEKLFF. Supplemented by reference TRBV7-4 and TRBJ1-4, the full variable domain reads GAGVSQSPRYKVAKRGRDVALRCDSISGHVTLYWYRQTLGQGSEVLTYSQSDAQRDKSGRPSGRFSAERPERSVSTLKIQRTEQGDSAVYLCASSFGVRGTNEKLFFGSGTQLSVL.

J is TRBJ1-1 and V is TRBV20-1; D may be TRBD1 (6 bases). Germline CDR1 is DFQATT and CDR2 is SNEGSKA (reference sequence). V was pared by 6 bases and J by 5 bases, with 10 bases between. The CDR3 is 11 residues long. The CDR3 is CSAQQGTEAFF. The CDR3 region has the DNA TGCAGTGCGCAACAGGGTACTGAAGCTTTCTTT.